The TCR beta chain described here comes from a study of blood T cell repertoires in COVID-19. Study in general: Collection of acute and convalescent COVID-19 samples took place in the United States, Italy and Spain. T cells, B-cell-depleted T cells, or PBMCs supplied cDNA or gDNA.

Germline V CDR1 and CDR2: GTSNPN, SVGIG (reference sequence). V was pared by 2 bases and J by 4 bases, with 14 bases between. The CDR3 contains 14 residues. Per the original methods: The authors estimated nucleated cell counts from reference gene primer amplification. Some clones are missing from TCRdb's copy, which holds only in-frame ones; the method was immunoSEQ multiplex PCR. The V and J calls and clone size are taken from that table; D and trimming were inferred from the DNA. Among around 200,000 clones listed, just under 90% were seen once. The source is a man aged 60-69 years who had recovered from COVID-19. The rearrangement links TRBV30 to TRBJ1-2; D ambiguous. The source material was peripheral blood. The CDR3 region has the DNA TGTGCCTGGAGTCCAGGACTGGGATTCTATGGCTACACCTTC. Its protein product is CAWSPGLGFYGYTF.